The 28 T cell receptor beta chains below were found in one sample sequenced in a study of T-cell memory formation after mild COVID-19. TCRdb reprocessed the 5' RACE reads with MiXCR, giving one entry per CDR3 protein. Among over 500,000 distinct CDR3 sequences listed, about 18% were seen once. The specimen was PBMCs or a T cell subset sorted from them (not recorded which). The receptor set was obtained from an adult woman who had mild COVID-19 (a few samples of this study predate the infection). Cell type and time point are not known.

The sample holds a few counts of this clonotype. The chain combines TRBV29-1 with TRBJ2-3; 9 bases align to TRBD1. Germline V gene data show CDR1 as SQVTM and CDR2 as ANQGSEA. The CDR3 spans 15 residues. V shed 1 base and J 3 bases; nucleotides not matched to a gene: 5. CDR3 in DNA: TGCAGCGTTGAAGGACAGGGGGGGTTTACAGATACGCAGTATTTT. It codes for CSVEGQGGFTDTQYF.

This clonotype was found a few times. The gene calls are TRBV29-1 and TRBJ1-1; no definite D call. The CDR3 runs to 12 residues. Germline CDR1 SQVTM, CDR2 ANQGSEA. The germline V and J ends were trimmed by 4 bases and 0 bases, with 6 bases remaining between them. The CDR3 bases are TGCAGCGTTGGGCGGTTGAACACTGAAGCTTTCTTT. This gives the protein CSVGRLNTEAFF.

As DNA, the CDR3 is TGTGCCAGCTCACCGAGACTAGCGGGAGTATACGAGCAGTACTTC. As protein: CASSPRLAGVYEQYF. V is TRBV18 and J is TRBJ2-7; 12 bases align to TRBD2. With V trimmed by 3 bases and J by 4 bases, 4 bases remained unmatched. The CDR3 contains 15 residues. Germline lookup yields CDR1 KGHSH and CDR2 LQKENI.

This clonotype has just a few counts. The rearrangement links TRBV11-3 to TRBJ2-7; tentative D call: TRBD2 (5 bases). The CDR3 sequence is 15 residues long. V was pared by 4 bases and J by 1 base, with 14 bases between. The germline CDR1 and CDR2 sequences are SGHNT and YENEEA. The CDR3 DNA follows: TGTGCCAGCAGCTCAGCACAGCGGTTATCCTACGAGCAGTACTTC. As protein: CASSSAQRLSYEQYF.

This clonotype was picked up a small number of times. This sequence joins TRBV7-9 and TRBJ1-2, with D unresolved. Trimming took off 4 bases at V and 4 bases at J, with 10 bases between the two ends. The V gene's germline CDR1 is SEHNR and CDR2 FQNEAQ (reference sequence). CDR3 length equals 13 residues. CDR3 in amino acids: CASSSQDLYGYTF. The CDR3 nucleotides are TGTGCCAGCAGCTCGCAGGACCTCTATGGCTACACCTTC.

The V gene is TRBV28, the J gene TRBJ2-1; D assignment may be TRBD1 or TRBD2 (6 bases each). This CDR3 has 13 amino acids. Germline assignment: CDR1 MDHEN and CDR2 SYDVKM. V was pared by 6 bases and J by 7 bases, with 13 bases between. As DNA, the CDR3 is TGTGCCAGCAGGCGGGAAGGGGGGAATGAGCAGTTCTTC. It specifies CASRREGGNEQFF. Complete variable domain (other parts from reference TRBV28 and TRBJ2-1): DVKVTQSSRYLVKRTGEKVFLECVQDMDHENMFWYRQDPGLGLRLIYFSYDVKMKEKGDIPEGYSVSREKKERFSLILESASTNQTSMYLCASRREGGNEQFFGPGTRLTVL.

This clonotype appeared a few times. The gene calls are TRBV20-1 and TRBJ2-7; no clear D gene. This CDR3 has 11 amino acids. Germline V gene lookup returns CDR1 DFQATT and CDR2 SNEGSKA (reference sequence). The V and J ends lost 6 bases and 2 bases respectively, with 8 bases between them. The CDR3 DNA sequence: TGCAGTGCGGCCCGCCCCTACGAGCAGTACTTC. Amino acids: CSAARPYEQYF.

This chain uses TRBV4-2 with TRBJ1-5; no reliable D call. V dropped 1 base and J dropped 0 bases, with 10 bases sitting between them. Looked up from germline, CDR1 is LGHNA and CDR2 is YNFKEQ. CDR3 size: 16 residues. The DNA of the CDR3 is TGTGCCAGCAGCCAAGGTACACCGGATAGCAATCAGCCCCAGCATTTT. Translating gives CASSQGTPDSNQPQHF.

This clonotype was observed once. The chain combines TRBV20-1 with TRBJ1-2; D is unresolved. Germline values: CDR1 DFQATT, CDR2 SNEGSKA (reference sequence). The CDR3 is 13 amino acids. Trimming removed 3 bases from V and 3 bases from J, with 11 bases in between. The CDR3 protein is CSASNTTYYGYTF. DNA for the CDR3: TGCAGTGCTAGTAACACTACCTACTATGGCTACACCTTC.

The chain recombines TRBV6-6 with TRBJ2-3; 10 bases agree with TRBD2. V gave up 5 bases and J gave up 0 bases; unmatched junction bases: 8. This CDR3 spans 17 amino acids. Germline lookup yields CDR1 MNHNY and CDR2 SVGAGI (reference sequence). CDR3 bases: TGTGCCAGCAGTCCCGGGACTAGCGTAACTAGCACAGATACGCAGTATTTT. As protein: CASSPGTSVTSTDTQYF.

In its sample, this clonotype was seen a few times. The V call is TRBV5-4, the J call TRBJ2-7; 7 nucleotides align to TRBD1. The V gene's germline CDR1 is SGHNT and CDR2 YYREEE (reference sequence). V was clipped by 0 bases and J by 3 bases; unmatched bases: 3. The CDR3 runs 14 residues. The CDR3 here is CASSLEGANYEQYF. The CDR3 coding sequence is TGTGCCAGCAGCTTGGAGGGGGCCAACTACGAGCAGTACTTC.

The CDR3 reads CASSFRDRGPEEQFF. The CDR3 DNA sequence: TGTGCCAGCAGCTTCCGGGACAGGGGGCCGGAGGAGCAGTTCTTC. The gene calls are TRBV5-6 and TRBJ2-1; 12 bases fit TRBD1. V gave up 2 bases and J gave up 10 bases; unmatched junction bases: 7. This CDR3 has 15 amino acids. The germline gives CDR1 SGHDT, CDR2 YYEEEE.

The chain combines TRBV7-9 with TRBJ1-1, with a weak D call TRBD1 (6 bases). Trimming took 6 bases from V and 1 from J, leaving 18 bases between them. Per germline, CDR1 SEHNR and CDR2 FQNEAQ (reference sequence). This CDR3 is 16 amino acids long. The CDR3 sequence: CASSFLPGHQNTEAFF. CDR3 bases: TGTGCCAGCAGTTTCCTCCCGGGACACCAGAACACTGAAGCTTTCTTT.

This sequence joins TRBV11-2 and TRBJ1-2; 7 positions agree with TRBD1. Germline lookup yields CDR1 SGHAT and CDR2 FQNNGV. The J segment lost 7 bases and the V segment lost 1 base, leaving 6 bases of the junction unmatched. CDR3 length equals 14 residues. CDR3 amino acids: CASSLVGTAGGYTF. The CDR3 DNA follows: TGTGCCAGCAGCTTAGTTGGGACAGCGGGTGGCTACACCTTC. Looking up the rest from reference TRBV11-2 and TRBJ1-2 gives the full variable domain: EAGVAQSPRYKIIEKRQSVAFWCNPISGHATLYWYQQILGQGPKLLIQFQNNGVVDDSQLPKDRFSAERLKGVDSTLKIQPAKLEDSAVYLCASSLVGTAGGYTFGSGTRLTVV.

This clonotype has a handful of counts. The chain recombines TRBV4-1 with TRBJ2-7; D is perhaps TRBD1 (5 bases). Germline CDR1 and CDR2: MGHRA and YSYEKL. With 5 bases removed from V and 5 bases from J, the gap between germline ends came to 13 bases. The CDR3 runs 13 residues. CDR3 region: CASSEGAINEQYF. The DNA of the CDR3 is TGCGCCAGCAGCGAAGGGGCAATCAACGAGCAGTACTTC.

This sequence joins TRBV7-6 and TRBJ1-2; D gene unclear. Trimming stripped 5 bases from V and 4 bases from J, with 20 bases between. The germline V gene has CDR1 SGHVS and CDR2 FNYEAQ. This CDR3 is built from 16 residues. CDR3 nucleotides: TGTGCCAGCAGCCCAGGAATGAGAAATCGGGCCTATGGCTACACCTTC. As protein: CASSPGMRNRAYGYTF.

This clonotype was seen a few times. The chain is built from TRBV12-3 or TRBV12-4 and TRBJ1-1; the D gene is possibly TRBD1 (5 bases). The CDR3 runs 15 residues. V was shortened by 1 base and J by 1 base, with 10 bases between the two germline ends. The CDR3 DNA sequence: TGTGCCAGCAGTTTAGGACAGCCCAAGAACACTGAAGCTTTCTTT. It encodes CASSLGQPKNTEAFF.

For the CDR3, the DNA is TGTGCCAGTAACCCCGGGACAGGGGTCGGGGAGCAGTACTTC. It specifies CASNPGTGVGEQYF. The chain combines TRBV19 with TRBJ2-7, with 10 bases identical to TRBD1. J lost 7 bases, V lost 7 bases, and 10 bases had no gene match. Germline CDR1 is LNHDA and CDR2 is SQIVND (reference sequence). The CDR3 consists of 14 residues.

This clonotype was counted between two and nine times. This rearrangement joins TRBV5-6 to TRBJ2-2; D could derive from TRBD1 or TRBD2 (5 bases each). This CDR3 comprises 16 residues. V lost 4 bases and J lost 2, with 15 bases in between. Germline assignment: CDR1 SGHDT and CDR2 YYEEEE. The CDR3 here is CASSPGRRTNTGELFF. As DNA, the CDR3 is TGTGCCAGCAGCCCGGGACGGAGGACCAACACCGGGGAGCTGTTTTTT.

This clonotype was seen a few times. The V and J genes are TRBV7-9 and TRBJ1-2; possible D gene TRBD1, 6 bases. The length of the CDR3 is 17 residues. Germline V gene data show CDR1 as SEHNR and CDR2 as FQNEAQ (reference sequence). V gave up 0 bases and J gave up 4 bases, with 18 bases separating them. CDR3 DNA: TGTGCCAGCAGCTTAGCGACAGGACACCTAGAGAGCTATGGCTACACCTTC. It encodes CASSLATGHLESYGYTF.

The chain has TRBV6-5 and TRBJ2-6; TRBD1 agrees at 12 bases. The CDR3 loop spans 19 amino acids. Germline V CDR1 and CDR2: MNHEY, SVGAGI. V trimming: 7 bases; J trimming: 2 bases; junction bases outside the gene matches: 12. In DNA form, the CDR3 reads TGTGCCAGCATCCCGACTTGGGGACAGGGGGCGCCTGGGGCCAACGTCCTGACTTTC. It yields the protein CASIPTWGQGAPGANVLTF.

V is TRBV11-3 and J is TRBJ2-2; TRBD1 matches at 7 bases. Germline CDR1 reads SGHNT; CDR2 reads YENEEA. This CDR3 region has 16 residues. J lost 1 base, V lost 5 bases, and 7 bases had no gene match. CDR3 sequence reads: CASSPRGTVNTGELFF. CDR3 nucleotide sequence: TGTGCCAGCAGCCCTAGAGGGACAGTGAACACCGGGGAGCTGTTTTTT.

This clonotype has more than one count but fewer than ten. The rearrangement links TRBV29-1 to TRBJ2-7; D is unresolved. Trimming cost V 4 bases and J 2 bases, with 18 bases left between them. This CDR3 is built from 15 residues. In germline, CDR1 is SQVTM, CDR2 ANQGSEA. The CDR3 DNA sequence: TGCAGCGTTGCAGAATTAGGACCGTCCGCCTACGAGCAGTACTTC. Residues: CSVAELGPSAYEQYF.

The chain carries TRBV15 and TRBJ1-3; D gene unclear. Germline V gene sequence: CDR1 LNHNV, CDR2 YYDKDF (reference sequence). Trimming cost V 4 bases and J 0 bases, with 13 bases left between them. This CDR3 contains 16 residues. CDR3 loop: CATSTRDRGSGNTIYF. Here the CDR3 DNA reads TGTGCCACCAGCACACGAGACCGCGGCTCTGGAAACACCATATATTTT.

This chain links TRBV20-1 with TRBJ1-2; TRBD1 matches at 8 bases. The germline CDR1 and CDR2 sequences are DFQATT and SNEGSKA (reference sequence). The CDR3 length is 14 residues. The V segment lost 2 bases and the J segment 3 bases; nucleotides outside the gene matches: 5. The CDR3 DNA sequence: TGCAGTGCTAGACGGACAGGGCGCGACTATGGCTACACCTTC. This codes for CSARRTGRDYGYTF.

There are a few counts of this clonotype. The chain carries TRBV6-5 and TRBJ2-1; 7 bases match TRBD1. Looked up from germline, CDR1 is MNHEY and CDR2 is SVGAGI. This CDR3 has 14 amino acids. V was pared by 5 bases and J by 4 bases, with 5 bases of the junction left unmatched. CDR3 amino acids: CASSPGQPYNEQFF. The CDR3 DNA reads TGTGCCAGCAGTCCGGGACAGCCATACAATGAGCAGTTCTTC.

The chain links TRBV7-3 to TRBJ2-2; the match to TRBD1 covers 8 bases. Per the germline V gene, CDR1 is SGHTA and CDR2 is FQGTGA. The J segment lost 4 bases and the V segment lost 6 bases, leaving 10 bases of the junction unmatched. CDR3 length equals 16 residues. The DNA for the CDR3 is TGTGCCAGCAGGAGGACCGGGACAGGACCCACCGGGGAGCTGTTTTTT. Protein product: CASRRTGTGPTGELFF.

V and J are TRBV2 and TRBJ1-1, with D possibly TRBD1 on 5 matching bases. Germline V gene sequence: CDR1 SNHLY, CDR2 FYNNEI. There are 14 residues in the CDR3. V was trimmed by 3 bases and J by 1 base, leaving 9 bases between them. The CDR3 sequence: CASSEGRKNTEAFF. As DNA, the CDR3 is TGTGCCAGCAGTGAGGGACGGAAGAACACTGAAGCTTTCTTT. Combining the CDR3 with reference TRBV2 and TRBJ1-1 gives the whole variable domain EPEVTQTPSHQVTQMGQEVILRCVPISNHLYFYWYRQILGQKVEFLVSFYNNEISEKSEIFDDQFSVERPDGSNFTLKIRSTKLEDSAMYFCASSEGRKNTEAFFGQGTRLTVV.